This note documents a single T cell receptor (beta chain) sequence. These data originate in a study of control samples from healthy donors and cancer patients. Per germline, CDR1 MDHEN and CDR2 SYDVKM. This CDR3 spans 15 amino acids. V lost 2 bases and J 1 base, leaving 9 bases between the germline ends. Assay used: immunoSEQ multiplex PCR; TCRdb lists only in-frame clones, some missing. Of about 140,000 clones listed, less than 90% were seen once; the top ten hold about 9%. This chain connects TRBV28 to TRBJ2-4, with a weak D call TRBD2 (5 bases). Sequenced material: blood. The receptor comes from a woman in her 30s in good health. The CDR3 protein is CASSLERRAKNIQYF. The CDR3 region has the DNA TGTGCCAGCAGTTTAGAGCGGAGGGCCAAAAACATTCAGTACTTC.